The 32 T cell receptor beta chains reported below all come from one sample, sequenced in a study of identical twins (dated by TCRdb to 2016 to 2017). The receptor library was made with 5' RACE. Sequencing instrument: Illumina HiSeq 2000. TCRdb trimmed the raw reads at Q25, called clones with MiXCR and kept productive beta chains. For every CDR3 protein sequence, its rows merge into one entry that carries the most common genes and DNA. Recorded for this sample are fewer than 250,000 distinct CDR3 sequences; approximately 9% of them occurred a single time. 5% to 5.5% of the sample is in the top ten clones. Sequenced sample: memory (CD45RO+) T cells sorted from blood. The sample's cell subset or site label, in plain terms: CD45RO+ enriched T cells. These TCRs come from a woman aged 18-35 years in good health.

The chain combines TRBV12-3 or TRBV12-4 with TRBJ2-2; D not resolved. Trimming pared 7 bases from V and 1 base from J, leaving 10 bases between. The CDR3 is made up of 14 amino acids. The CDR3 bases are TGTGCCAGCACCTCCCTCGGGAACACCGGGGAGCTGTTTTTT. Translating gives CASTSLGNTGELFF.

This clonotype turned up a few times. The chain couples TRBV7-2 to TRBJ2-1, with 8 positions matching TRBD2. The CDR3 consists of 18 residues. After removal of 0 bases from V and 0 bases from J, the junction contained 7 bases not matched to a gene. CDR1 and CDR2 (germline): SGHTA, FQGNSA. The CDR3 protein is CASSLAFAGGRSYNEQFF. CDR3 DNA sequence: TGTGCCAGCAGCTTAGCTTTTGCGGGGGGTCGCTCCTACAATGAGCAGTTCTTC.

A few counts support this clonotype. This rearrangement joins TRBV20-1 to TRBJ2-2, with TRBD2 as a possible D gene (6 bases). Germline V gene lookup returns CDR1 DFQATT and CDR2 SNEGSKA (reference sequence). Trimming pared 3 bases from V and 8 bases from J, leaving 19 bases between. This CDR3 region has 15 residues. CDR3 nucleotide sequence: TGCAGTGCTAGGGCTAGACTAGACGGGACGGGGGAGCTGTTTTTT. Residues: CSARARLDGTGELFF.

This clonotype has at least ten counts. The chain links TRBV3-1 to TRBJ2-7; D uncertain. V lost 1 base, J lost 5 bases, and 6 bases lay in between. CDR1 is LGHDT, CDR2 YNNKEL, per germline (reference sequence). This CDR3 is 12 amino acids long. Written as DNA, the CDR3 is TGTGCCAGCAGCCAAGGGGGAAACGAGCAGTACTTC. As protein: CASSQGGNEQYF.

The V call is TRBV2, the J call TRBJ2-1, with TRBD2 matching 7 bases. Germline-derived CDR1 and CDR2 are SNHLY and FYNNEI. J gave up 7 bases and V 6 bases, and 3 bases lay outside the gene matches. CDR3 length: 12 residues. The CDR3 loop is CASRGGRNEQFF. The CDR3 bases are TGTGCCAGCAGGGGAGGGAGGAATGAGCAGTTCTTC.

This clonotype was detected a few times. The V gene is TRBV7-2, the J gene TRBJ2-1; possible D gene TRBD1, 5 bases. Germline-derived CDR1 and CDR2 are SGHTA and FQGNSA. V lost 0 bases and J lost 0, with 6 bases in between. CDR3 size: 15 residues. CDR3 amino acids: CASSLAGVSYNEQFF. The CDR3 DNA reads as TGTGCCAGCAGCTTAGCAGGGGTCTCCTACAATGAGCAGTTCTTC.

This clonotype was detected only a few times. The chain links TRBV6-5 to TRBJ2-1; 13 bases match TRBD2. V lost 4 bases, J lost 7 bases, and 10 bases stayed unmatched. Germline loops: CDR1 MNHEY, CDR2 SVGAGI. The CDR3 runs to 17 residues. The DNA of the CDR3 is TGTGCCAGCAGTTCCCTAACCGGGACTAGCGGGGTGAATGAGCAGTTCTTC. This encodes CASSSLTGTSGVNEQFF.

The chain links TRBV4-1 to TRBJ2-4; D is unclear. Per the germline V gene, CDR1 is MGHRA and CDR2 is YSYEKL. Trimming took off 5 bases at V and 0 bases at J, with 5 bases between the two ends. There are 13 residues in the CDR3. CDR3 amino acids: CASSAIAKNIQYF. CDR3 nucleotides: TGCGCCAGCAGCGCTATAGCCAAAAACATTCAGTACTTC.

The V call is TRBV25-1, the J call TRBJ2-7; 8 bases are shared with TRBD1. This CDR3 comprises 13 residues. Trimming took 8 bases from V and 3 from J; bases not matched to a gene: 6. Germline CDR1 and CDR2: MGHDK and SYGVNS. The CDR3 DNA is TGTGCCAGCGGGGGACAGGCAGACTACGAGCAGTACTTC. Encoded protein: CASGGQADYEQYF.

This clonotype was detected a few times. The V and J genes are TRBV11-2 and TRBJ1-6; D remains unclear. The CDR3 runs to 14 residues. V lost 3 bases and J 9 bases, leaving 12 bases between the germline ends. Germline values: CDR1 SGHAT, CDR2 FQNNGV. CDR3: CASSFGGRFSPLHF. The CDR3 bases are TGTGCCAGCAGCTTTGGAGGGCGTTTTTCACCCCTCCACTTT.

CDR3: CASNPIRAGNEQFF. CDR3 DNA: TGTGCCAGCAACCCCATCCGAGCGGGCAATGAGCAGTTCTTC. This rearrangement joins TRBV6-2 or TRBV6-3 to TRBJ2-1, with a weak D call TRBD2 (6 bases). The CDR3 is 14 residues long. Germline lookup yields CDR1 MNHEY and CDR2 SVGEGT. Trimming took 7 bases from V and 6 from J, leaving 16 bases between them.

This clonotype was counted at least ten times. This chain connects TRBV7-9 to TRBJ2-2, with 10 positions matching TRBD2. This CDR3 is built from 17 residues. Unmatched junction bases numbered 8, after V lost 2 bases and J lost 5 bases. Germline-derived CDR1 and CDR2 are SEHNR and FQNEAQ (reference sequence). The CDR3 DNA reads TGTGCCAGCAGCTTAAGCCTAGCGGGAGTAGGAACCGGGGAGCTGTTTTTT. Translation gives CASSLSLAGVGTGELFF.

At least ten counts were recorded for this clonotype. CDR3 sequence (DNA): TGCGCCAGCAGCGTAATACAGGGGTCTAAGGAGCAGTACTTC. This codes for CASSVIQGSKEQYF. The rearrangement uses TRBV5-1 and TRBJ2-7; 7 nucleotides agree with TRBD1. The ends lost 4 bases at V and 7 bases at J; junction bases unmatched: 11. Looked up from germline, CDR1 is SGHRS and CDR2 is YFSETQ. This CDR3 is 14 amino acids long.

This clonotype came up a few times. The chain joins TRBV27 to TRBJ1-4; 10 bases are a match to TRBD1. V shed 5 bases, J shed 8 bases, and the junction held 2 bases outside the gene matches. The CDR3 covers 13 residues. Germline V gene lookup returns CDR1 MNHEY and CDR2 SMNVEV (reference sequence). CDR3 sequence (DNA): TGTGCCAGCAGTCGACAGGGGGCGGAAAAACTGTTTTTT. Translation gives CASSRQGAEKLFF.

The CDR3 bases are TGCAGTGCTAGGGAGGACAGCTATACGCAGTATTTT. Amino acid sequence: CSAREDSYTQYF. This chain joins TRBV20-1 and TRBJ2-3; tentative D call: TRBD1 (6 bases). V gave up 3 bases and J gave up 7 bases, with 11 bases separating them. Germline CDR1 and CDR2: DFQATT and SNEGSKA (reference sequence). This CDR3 has 12 residues.

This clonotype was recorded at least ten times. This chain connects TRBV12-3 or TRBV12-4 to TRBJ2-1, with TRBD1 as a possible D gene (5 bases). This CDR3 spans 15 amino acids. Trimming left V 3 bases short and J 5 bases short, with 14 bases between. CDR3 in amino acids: CASSFYRRTHNEQFF. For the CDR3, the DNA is TGTGCCAGCAGTTTCTACAGGAGAACTCACAATGAGCAGTTCTTC.

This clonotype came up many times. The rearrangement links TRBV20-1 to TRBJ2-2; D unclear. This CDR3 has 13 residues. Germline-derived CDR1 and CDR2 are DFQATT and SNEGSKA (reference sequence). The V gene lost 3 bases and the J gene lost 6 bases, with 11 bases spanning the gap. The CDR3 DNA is TGCAGTGCTAGGGCGGATGGGGCCGGGGAGCTGTTTTTT. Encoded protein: CSARADGAGELFF.

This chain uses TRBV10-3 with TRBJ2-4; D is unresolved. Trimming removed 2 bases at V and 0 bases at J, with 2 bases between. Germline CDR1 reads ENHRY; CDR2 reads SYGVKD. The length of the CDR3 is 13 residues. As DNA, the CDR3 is TGTGCCATCAGTGAGGCAGCCAAAAACATTCAGTACTTC. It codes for CAISEAAKNIQYF.

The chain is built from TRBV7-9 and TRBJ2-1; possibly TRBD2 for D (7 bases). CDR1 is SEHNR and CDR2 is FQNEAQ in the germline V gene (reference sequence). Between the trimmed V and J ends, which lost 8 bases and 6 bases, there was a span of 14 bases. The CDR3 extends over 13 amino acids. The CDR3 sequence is CASSAGALNEQFF. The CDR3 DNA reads TGTGCCAGCTCGGCGGGGGCCCTCAATGAGCAGTTCTTC.

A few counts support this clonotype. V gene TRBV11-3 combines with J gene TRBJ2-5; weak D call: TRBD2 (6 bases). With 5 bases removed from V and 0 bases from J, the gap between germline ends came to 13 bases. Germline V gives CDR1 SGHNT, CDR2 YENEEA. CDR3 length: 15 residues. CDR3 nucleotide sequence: TGTGCCAGCAGCCCCGGGACTGTGTACCAAGAGACCCAGTACTTC. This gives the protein CASSPGTVYQETQYF.

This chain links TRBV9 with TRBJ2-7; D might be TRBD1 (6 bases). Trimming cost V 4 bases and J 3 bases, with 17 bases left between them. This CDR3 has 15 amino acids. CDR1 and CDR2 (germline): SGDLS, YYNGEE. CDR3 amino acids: CASSLLPGHNYEQYF. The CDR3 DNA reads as TGTGCCAGCAGCTTACTTCCGGGACACAACTACGAGCAGTACTTC.

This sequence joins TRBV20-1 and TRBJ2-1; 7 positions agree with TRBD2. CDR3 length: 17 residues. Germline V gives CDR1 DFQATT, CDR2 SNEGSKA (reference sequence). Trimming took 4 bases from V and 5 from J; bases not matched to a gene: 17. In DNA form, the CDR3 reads TGCAGTGCTACATACAAGGGGTCTAGCGGATGGGACAATGAGCAGTTCTTC. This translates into CSATYKGSSGWDNEQFF.

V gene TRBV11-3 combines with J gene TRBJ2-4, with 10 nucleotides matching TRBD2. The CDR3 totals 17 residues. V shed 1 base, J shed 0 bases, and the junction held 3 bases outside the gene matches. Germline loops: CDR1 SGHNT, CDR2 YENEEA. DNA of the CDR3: TGTGCCAGCAGCTTAGCAGCGGGGGGGGAAGCCAAAAACATTCAGTACTTC. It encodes CASSLAAGGEAKNIQYF.

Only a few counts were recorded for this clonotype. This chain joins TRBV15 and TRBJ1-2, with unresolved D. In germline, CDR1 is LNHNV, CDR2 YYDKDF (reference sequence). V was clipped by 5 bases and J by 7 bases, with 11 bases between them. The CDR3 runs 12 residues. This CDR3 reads CATSPFFGGYTF. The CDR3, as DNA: TGTGCCACCAGCCCTTTCTTCGGTGGCTACACCTTC.

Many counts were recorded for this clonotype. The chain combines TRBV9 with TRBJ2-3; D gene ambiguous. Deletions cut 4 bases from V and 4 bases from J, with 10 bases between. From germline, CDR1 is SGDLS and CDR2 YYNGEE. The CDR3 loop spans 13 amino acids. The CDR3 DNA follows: TGTGCCAGCAGCCCGACCGGTCCAGATACGCAGTATTTT. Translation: CASSPTGPDTQYF.

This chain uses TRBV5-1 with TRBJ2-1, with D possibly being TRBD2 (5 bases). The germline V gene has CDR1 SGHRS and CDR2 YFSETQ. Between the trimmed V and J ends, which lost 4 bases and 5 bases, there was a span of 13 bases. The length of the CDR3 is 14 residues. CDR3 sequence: CASSIDYSNNEQFF. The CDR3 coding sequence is TGCGCCAGCAGCATCGACTATTCTAACAATGAGCAGTTCTTC.

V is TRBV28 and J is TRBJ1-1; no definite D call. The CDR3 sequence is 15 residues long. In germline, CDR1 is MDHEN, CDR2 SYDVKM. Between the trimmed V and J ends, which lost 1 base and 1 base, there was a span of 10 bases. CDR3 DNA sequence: TGTGCCAGCAGTTTATTAGGGCCAAGGAACACTGAAGCTTTCTTT. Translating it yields CASSLLGPRNTEAFF.

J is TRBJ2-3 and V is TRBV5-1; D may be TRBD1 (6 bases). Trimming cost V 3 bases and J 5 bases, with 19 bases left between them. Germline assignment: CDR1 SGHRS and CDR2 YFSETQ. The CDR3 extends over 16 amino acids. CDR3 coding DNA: TGCGCCAGCAGCTCGGCCCGTCCAGGGGACGGAGATACGCAGTATTTT. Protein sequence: CASSSARPGDGDTQYF.

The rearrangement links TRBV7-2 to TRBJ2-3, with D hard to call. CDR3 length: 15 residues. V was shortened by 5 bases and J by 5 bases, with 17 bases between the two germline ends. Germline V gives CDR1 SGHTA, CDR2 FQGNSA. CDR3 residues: CASSPRPPLGDTQYF. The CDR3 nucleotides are TGTGCCAGCAGCCCCCGGCCCCCCCTCGGAGATACGCAGTATTTT.

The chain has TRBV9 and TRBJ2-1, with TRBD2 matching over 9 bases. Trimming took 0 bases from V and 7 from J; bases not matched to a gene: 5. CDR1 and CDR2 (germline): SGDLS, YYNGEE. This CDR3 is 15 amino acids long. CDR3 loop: CASSVVLAGENEQFF. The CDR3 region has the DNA TGTGCCAGCAGCGTAGTATTAGCGGGGGAAAATGAGCAGTTCTTC. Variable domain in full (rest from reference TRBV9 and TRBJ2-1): DSGVTQTPKHLITATGQRVTLRCSPRSGDLSVYWYQQSLDQGLQFLIQYYNGEERAKGNILERFSAQQFPDLHSELNLSSLELGDSALYFCASSVVLAGENEQFFGPGTRLTVL.

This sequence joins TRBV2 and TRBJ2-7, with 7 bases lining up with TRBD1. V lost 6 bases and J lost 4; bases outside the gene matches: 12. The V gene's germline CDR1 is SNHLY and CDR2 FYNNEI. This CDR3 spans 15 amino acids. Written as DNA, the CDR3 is TGTGCCAGCAGGGAAAACCGGGACAGAAGTTACGAGCAGTACTTC. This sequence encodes CASRENRDRSYEQYF.

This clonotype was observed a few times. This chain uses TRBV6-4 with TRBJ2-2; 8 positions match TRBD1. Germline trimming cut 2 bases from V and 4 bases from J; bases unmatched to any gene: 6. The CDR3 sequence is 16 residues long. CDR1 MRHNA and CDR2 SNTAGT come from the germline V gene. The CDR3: CASSDTDRVSTGELFF. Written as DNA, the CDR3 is TGTGCCAGCAGTGACACGGACAGGGTCAGCACCGGGGAGCTGTTTTTT.